These T cell receptor beta chains were read from a single sample in a study of cytomegalovirus exposure and HLA in healthy donors. Sequencing was performed with immunoSEQ multiplex PCR; in TCRdb, only in-frame clones are kept and a portion is missing. The sample comprises 100,000 or so clones, roughly 71% of which are singletons, and 11% rests with the top ten. The sample taken for sequencing was PBMCs. These receptors were taken from a man aged 35 to 55 in good health and CMV-seropositive. CDR3s include the opening cysteine and the closing phenylalanine or tryptophan. The D gene is left open where the match is weak. Expanded clones are given a class, and other clones once, few, many or no size at all.

TRBV7-9	.	12	few	TRBJ2-7	CSSSAGIYEQYF	TGTTCCAGCAGCGCCGGGATCTACGAGCAGTACTTC
TRBV4-3	TRBD2	16	.	TRBJ2-2	CASSQDFGGYTGELFF	TGCGCCAGCAGCCAAGATTTCGGGGGGTACACCGGGGAGCTGTTTTTT
TRBV27	.	15	.	TRBJ1-1	CASSSWTGLHTEAFF	TGTGCCAGCAGTTCCTGGACGGGATTGCACACTGAAGCTTTCTTT
TRBV6-5	TRBD1	14	.	TRBJ1-2	CASSAGQINYGYTF	TGTGCCAGCAGCGCGGGACAGATTAACTATGGCTACACCTTC
TRBV7-2	.	15	.	TRBJ2-3	CASSQGAVGADTQYF	TGTGCCAGCAGCCAAGGAGCGGTTGGGGCAGATACGCAGTATTTT
TRBV4-1	.	17	.	TRBJ1-2	CASSQPTSRQILSGYTF	TGCGCCAGCAGCCAACCTACTTCAAGACAGATACTATCGGGCTACACCTTC
TRBV28	TRBD2	14	.	TRBJ2-7	CASMWAGGTYEQYF	TGTGCCAGCATGTGGGCGGGAGGGACCTACGAGCAGTACTTC
TRBV9	.	11	.	TRBJ1-1	CASSSDRRTFF	TGTGCCAGCAGCTCCGACAGAAGGACTTTCTTT
TRBV10-3	TRBD1	18	.	TRBJ1-1	CAISDTHLTGTRGAEAFF	TGTGCCATCAGTGATACCCACTTGACAGGGACGCGGGGAGCTGAAGCTTTCTTT
TRBV4-3	TRBD2	15	.	TRBJ2-1	CASSRMTSGSDEQFF	TGCGCCAGCAGCCGCATGACTAGCGGGAGCGATGAGCAGTTCTTC
TRBV29-1	TRBD1	14	few	TRBJ2-2	CSVAGTGSTGELFF	TGCAGCGTTGCCGGGACAGGGTCCACCGGGGAGCTGTTTTTT
TRBV4-1	.	17	.	TRBJ2-2	CASRKNQAGISTGELFF	TGCGCCAGCAGAAAAAACCAGGCAGGGATAAGCACCGGGGAGCTGTTTTTT
TRBV7-9	.	16	.	TRBJ2-2	CASSYGHPANTGELFF	TGTGCCAGCAGCTATGGACACCCAGCGAACACCGGGGAGCTGTTTTTT
TRBV11-3	TRBD1	16	few	TRBJ2-3	CASSLSRDRGTDTQYF	TGTGCCAGCAGCTTATCCCGGGACAGGGGCACAGATACGCAGTATTTT
TRBV4-2	.	15	.	TRBJ1-5	CASSQDPHSNQPQHF	TGTGCCAGCAGCCAAGATCCACATAGCAATCAGCCCCAGCATTTT
TRBV6-1	.	15	medium-sized	TRBJ2-3	CASSEEAGSTDTQYF	TGTGCCAGCAGTGAAGAGGCAGGAAGCACAGATACGCAGTATTTT
TRBV30	.	12	few	TRBJ2-5	CAWSWTEETQYF	TGTGCCTGGAGTTGGACAGAAGAGACCCAGTACTTC
TRBV5-6	.	14	few	TRBJ2-1	CASSLQASSNEQFF	TGTGCCAGCAGCTTGCAAGCTTCCTCCAATGAGCAGTTCTTC
TRBV21-1	.	15	.	TRBJ1-5	CASSKVQGLRQPQHF	TGTGCCAGCAGCAAGGTACAGGGTCTACGCCAGCCCCAGCATTTT
TRBV9	.	15	.	TRBJ2-7	CASSVGAGSSYEQYF	TGTGCCAGCAGCGTAGGGGCAGGATCCTCCTACGAGCAGTACTTC
TRBV4-2	.	16	.	TRBJ2-3	CASSQDRGGGTDTQYF	TGTGCCAGCAGCCAAGATCGAGGCGGAGGCACAGATACGCAGTATTTT
TRBV29-1	.	13	.	TRBJ1-5	CSVESGSNQPQHF	TGCAGCGTTGAATCCGGTAGCAATCAGCCCCAGCATTTT
TRBV5-1	TRBD1	15	few	TRBJ2-2	CASRSQGANTGELFF	TGCGCCAGCAGGTCCCAGGGGGCGAACACCGGGGAGCTGTTTTTT
TRBV11-2	TRBD2	16	.	TRBJ2-1	CASSLWGTSSYNEQFF	TGTGCCAGCAGCTTGTGGGGGACTAGCTCCTACAATGAGCAGTTCTTC
TRBV5-6	.	12	few	TRBJ1-4	CASSKPDSKLFF	TGTGCCAGCAGCAAACCGGACAGTAAACTGTTTTTT
TRBV19	.	15	.	TRBJ1-2	CASSIVTTSNYGYTF	TGTGCCAGTAGTATAGTGACTACCTCAAACTATGGCTACACCTTC
TRBV27	TRBD1	14	.	TRBJ1-1	CASRNRGANTEAFF	TGTGCCAGCAGAAACAGGGGGGCGAACACTGAAGCTTTCTTT
TRBV5-4	TRBD2	16	.	TRBJ2-4	CASSLGSGRAGNIQYF	TGTGCCAGCAGCTTAGGGAGCGGGAGGGCAGGAAACATTCAGTACTTC
TRBV13	TRBD1	15	once	TRBJ2-3	CASSPRDRGTDTQYF	TGTGCCAGCAGCCCTCGGGACAGGGGCACAGATACGCAGTATTTT
TRBV5-1	.	15	once	TRBJ1-5	CASSFSTGTGQPQHF	TGCGCCAGCAGCTTCTCCACAGGGACGGGTCAGCCCCAGCATTTT